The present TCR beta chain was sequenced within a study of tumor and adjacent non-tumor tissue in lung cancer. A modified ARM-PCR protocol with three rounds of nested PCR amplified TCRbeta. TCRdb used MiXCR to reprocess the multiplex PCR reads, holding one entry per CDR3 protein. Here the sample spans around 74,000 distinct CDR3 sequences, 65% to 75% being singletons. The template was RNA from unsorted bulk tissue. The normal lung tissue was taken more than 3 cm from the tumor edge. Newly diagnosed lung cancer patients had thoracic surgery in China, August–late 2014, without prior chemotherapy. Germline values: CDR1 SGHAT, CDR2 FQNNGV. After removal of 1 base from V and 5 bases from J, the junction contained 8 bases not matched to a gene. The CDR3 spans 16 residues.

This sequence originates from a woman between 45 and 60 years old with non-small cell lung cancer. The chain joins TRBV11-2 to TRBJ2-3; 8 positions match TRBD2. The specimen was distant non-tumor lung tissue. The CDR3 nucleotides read TGTGCCAGCAGCTTAGGAGTAGCGGGAATGGGAGATACGCAGTATTTT. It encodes CASSLGVAGMGDTQYF.